The 20 T cell receptor beta chains presented below share a single source sample, sequenced in a study of T cell repertoires and Cas9 in healthy adults. Using immunoSEQ multiplex PCR, the repertoire was profiled, and TCRdb retains in-frame clones only, with some absent. The sample has tens of thousands of clones, roughly nine tenths seen once; the top ten hold 1.5% to 1.8%. Source material: CD4+ effector T cells (CD127+, CD25-, CD137-, CD154-) from PBMCs; culture status not recorded. These receptors came from a human donor in good health.

The CDR3 here is CASSLGREPYNEQFF. The CDR3 nucleotides read TGTGCCAGCAGCTTGGGTCGGGAGCCCTACAATGAGCAGTTCTTC. The chain has TRBV5-4 and TRBJ2-1; D is perhaps TRBD2 (6 bases). Per the germline V gene, CDR1 is SGHNT and CDR2 is YYREEE (reference sequence). The CDR3 length is 15 residues. Trimming left V 0 bases short and J 2 bases short, with 9 bases between.

The V gene is TRBV9, the J gene TRBJ2-3; TRBD1 agrees at 7 bases. Germline CDR1 is SGDLS and CDR2 is YYNGEE. The CDR3 is made up of 13 amino acids. The trim removed 3 bases at V and 4 bases at J, leaving 2 bases unmatched. The CDR3 is CASSADRPDTQYF. DNA for the CDR3: TGTGCCAGCAGCGCGGACAGGCCAGATACGCAGTATTTT. Combining the CDR3 with reference TRBV9 and TRBJ2-3 gives the whole variable domain DSGVTQTPKHLITATGQRVTLRCSPRSGDLSVYWYQQSLDQGLQFLIQYYNGEERAKGNILERFSAQQFPDLHSELNLSSLELGDSALYFCASSADRPDTQYFGPGTRLTVL.

Only one count was recorded for this clone. The chain couples TRBV19 to TRBJ1-6; D might be TRBD1 (6 bases). The CDR3 sequence is 17 residues long. The ends were cut back, 7 bases at V and 4 bases at J, with 20 bases in the middle. In germline, CDR1 is LNHDA, CDR2 SQIVND (reference sequence). The CDR3 loop reads CASTSSQGRNYNSPLHF. The CDR3, as DNA: TGTGCCAGTACCTCATCACAGGGACGAAATTATAATTCACCCCTCCACTTT.

The CDR3 DNA follows: TGCGCCACTGGGGCCGGCTACGGCTACACCTTC. Protein: CATGAGYGYTF. The rearrangement uses TRBV10-2 and TRBJ1-2; TRBD1 is a possible D gene (5 bases). The CDR3 length is 11 residues. V lost 10 bases, J lost 8 bases, and 14 bases lay in between. Germline loops: CDR1 WSHSY, CDR2 SAAADI.

V and J are TRBV19 and TRBJ2-4, with 7 bases that match TRBD2. Trimming took 1 base from V and 8 from J; bases not matched to a gene: 2. The CDR3 consists of 13 residues. CDR1 is LNHDA, CDR2 SQIVND, per germline (reference sequence). The CDR3 DNA sequence: TGTGCCAGTAGTATAGTTCGGGAGGACATTCAGTACTTC. Translation gives CASSIVREDIQYF.

The chain couples TRBV6-1 to TRBJ2-3; weak D call: TRBD2 (6 bases). V was trimmed by 7 bases and J by 6 bases, leaving 11 bases between them. CDR1 and CDR2 (germline): MNHNS, SASEGT. The CDR3 is 12 residues long. The CDR3 DNA reads as TGTGCCAGCAAGGAGGGCGCCGATACGCAGTATTTT. It encodes CASKEGADTQYF.

The table lists this clone with a count of one. This chain joins TRBV15 and TRBJ2-1, with D tentatively TRBD2 (5 bases). V was trimmed by 1 base and J by 6 bases, leaving 10 bases between them. This CDR3 comprises 14 residues. Per germline, CDR1 LNHNV and CDR2 YYDKDF (reference sequence). The CDR3 protein is CATSRGGRGNEQFF. In nucleotides, the CDR3 is TGTGCCACCAGCAGAGGAGGGAGAGGCAATGAGCAGTTCTTC.

This clone occurred once. The chain employs TRBV7-2 and TRBJ1-3; D is ambiguous. The V gene lost 3 bases and the J gene lost 4 bases, with 10 bases spanning the gap. The CDR3 spans 14 residues. In germline, CDR1 is SGHTA, CDR2 FQGNSA. The CDR3 DNA follows: TGTGCCAGCAGCTTCGTTAACAGAGGAAACACCATATATTTT. Encoded protein: CASSFVNRGNTIYF.

The rearrangement joins TRBV6-6 to TRBJ2-1, with D unclear. Trimming took 6 bases from V and 0 from J, leaving 12 bases between them. This CDR3 region has 15 residues. The germline gives CDR1 MNHNY, CDR2 SVGAGI (reference sequence). The CDR3 here is CASSPPRSSYNEQFF. The CDR3 nucleotides are TGTGCCAGCAGCCCTCCCCGCAGCTCCTACAATGAGCAGTTCTTC.

The V call is TRBV28, the J call TRBJ2-7, with D hard to call. V was cut by 7 bases and J by 3 bases, with 13 bases left in between. CDR1 is MDHEN and CDR2 is SYDVKM in the germline V gene. This CDR3 spans 13 amino acids. CDR3 sequence: CASKGDVFYEQYF. CDR3 DNA sequence: TGTGCCAGCAAAGGAGATGTCTTCTACGAGCAGTACTTC.

This chain uses TRBV10-3 with TRBJ1-1; maybe TRBD1 (6 bases). This CDR3 contains 13 residues. Germline CDR1 is ENHRY and CDR2 is SYGVKD. The V gene lost 4 bases and the J gene lost 7 bases, with 13 bases spanning the gap. The CDR3 sequence is CAISVTSDSEAFF. As DNA, the CDR3 is TGTGCCATCAGTGTGACCTCGGACAGTGAAGCTTTCTTT.

This chain joins TRBV4-1 and TRBJ2-1, with D perhaps TRBD1 or TRBD2 (5 bases each). CDR3 length: 13 amino acids. Germline loops: CDR1 MGHRA, CDR2 YSYEKL. Trimming took 1 base from V and 7 from J, leaving 8 bases between them. This chain's CDR3 is CASSQGGRNEQFF. The CDR3 nucleotides are TGCGCCAGCAGCCAAGGGGGACGGAATGAGCAGTTCTTC.

The chain combines TRBV7-2 with TRBJ2-7; 11 bases align to TRBD1. Trimming took 2 bases from V and 5 from J; bases not matched to a gene: 5. From germline, CDR1 is SGHTA and CDR2 FQGNSA. The CDR3 contains 15 residues. CDR3 sequence reads: CASSLMTDRGHEQYF. The CDR3, as DNA: TGTGCCAGCAGCTTAATGACGGACAGGGGGCACGAGCAGTACTTC.

The chain has TRBV5-1 and TRBJ2-2; maybe TRBD2 (7 bases). The CDR3 totals 16 residues. V shed 0 bases and J shed 4 bases, with 13 bases lying between them. Germline CDR1 reads SGHRS; CDR2 reads YFSETQ. DNA of the CDR3: TGCGCCAGCAGCTTGGGCGCGGGGGCCCCCACCGGGGAGCTGTTTTTT. It translates to CASSLGAGAPTGELFF.

The chain combines TRBV21-1 with TRBJ1-5. TRBV21-1 is assigned pseudogene status. The CDR3 is 10 residues long. The CDR3 is CEMGEQPQHF. The CDR3 coding sequence is TGTGAGATGGGGGAACAGCCCCAGCATTTT.

This chain links TRBV18 with TRBJ2-5; 10 nucleotides line up with TRBD2. CDR3 length: 15 residues. The V and J ends lost 6 bases and 4 bases, in that order; junction bases with no gene match: 8. Germline CDR1 is KGHSH and CDR2 is LQKENI. This CDR3 is CASSPGLATLETQYF. Written as DNA, the CDR3 is TGTGCCAGCTCCCCGGGACTAGCGACGCTAGAGACCCAGTACTTC.

The gene calls are TRBV19 and TRBJ1-1, with a tentative D call TRBD1 (5 bases). Germline CDR1 reads LNHDA; CDR2 reads SQIVND (reference sequence). This CDR3 region has 15 residues. V was pared by 10 bases and J by 2 bases, with 20 bases between. The CDR3 sequence is CATSSGRARNTEAFF. The CDR3 DNA reads TGTGCCACTTCCTCCGGCAGGGCCCGAAACACTGAAGCTTTCTTT.

The V gene is TRBV27, the J gene TRBJ1-6; D is perhaps TRBD1 (6 bases). The germline V gene has CDR1 MNHEY and CDR2 SMNVEV (reference sequence). The CDR3 spans 15 residues. The germline V and J ends were trimmed by 6 bases and 4 bases, with 13 bases remaining between them. The CDR3 region is CASRPGDRYNSPLHF. The CDR3 nucleotides are TGTGCCAGCAGACCAGGGGATAGATATAATTCACCCCTCCACTTT.

CDR3 sequence: CASSRRNTGELFF. The CDR3, as DNA: TGTGCCAGCAGCAGACGTAACACCGGGGAGCTGTTTTTT. The rearrangement links TRBV7-8 to TRBJ2-2; D remains unclear. CDR3 size: 13 residues. Per germline, CDR1 SGHVS and CDR2 FQNEAQ. Trimming pared 5 bases from V and 2 bases from J, leaving 6 bases between.

The V call is TRBV27, the J call TRBJ1-2; D gene uncertain. CDR3 length: 13 amino acids. From germline, CDR1 is MNHEY and CDR2 SMNVEV (reference sequence). V shed 6 bases and J shed 8 bases, with 16 bases lying between them. The CDR3: CASRRAGEGGYTF. CDR3 DNA sequence: TGTGCCAGCAGGAGGGCAGGAGAAGGAGGCTACACCTTC.